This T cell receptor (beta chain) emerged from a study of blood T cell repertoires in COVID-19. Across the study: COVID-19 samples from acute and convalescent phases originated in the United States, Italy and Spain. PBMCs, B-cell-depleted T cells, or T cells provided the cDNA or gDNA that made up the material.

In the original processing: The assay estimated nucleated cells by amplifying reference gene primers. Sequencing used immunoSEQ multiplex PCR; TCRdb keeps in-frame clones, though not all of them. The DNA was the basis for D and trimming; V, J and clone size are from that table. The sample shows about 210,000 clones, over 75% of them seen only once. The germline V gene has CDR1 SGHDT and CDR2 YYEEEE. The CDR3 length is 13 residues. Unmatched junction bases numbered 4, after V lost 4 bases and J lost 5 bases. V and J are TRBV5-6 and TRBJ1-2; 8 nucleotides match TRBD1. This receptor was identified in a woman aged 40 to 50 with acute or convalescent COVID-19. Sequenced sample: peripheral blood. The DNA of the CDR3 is TGTGCCAGCAGCCTTTGGACAGGGTATGGCTACACCTTC. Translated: CASSLWTGYGYTF.